The sequence of this T cell receptor (beta chain) was determined in a study of T cell repertoires in cytomegalovirus infection. Concerning this clonotype itself: Antigen: not known.

Germline lookup yields CDR1 SQVTM and CDR2 ANQGSEA. The length of the CDR3 is 12 residues. V was trimmed by 6 bases and J by 3 bases, leaving 10 bases between them. TCRdb re-analysed the reads in MiXCR, keeping a single row per CDR3 protein. Of under 850,000 distinct CDR3 sequences listed, around a third were seen once; the top ten hold around a sixth. The chain couples TRBV29-1 to TRBJ2-3; D not certain. This TCR was recovered from a human donor in good health (CMV status not recorded). Some clones in this sample may be carry-over from other donors' samples. The sequencing here drew on cultured PBMCs, taken from culture after CMV antigen stimulation. CDR3 in amino acids: CSVPDGTDTQYF. CDR3 nucleotide sequence: TGCAGCGTACCCGACGGAACAGATACGCAGTATTTT.